The rows below give T cell receptor beta chains drawn from one sample of a study of OX40 agonist ivuxolimab in advanced cancers. Using immunoSEQ multiplex PCR, the repertoire was profiled, and TCRdb retains in-frame clones only, with some absent. The table lists tens of thousands of clones, about 85% of them singletons. The sample here was CD4+ or CD8+ T cells sorted from blood, taken in a trial of the OX40 agonist ivuxolimab. These receptors came from an adult with an advanced solid tumor such as melanoma, head and neck, liver or kidney cancer. Both conserved end residues are part of each CDR3. Each record gives: V gene, J gene, clone size, D gene, CDR3 protein, CDR3 DNA. D genes are given only for firm matches. Size is omitted from some rows. Given values are once, few, many or a class for expanded clones.

v_gene: TRBV10-2
j_gene: TRBJ2-1
abundance: .
d_gene: .
CDR3aa: CASSGQVVTSDEQFF
CDR3nt: TGCGCCAGCAGTGGACAGGTAGTAACCAGCGATGAGCAGTTCTTC

v_gene: TRBV9
j_gene: TRBJ2-3
abundance: .
d_gene: .
CDR3aa: CASSVGSQGPTDTQYF
CDR3nt: TGTGCCAGCAGCGTAGGATCACAGGGTCCCACAGATACGCAGTATTTT

v_gene: TRBV7-6
j_gene: TRBJ2-5
abundance: .
d_gene: .
CDR3aa: CASSQRETQYF
CDR3nt: TGTGCCAGCAGCCAGCGCGAGACCCAGTACTTC

v_gene: TRBV6-8
j_gene: TRBJ1-5
abundance: .
d_gene: .
CDR3aa: CASSPGSFNQPQHF
CDR3nt: TGTGCCAGCAGCCCCGGATCCTTCAATCAGCCCCAGCATTTT

v_gene: TRBV5-1
j_gene: TRBJ2-7
abundance: few
d_gene: TRBD1
CDR3aa: CASSLDGTEVYEQYF
CDR3nt: TGCGCCAGCAGCTTGGACGGGACAGAGGTCTACGAGCAGTACTTC

v_gene: TRBV19
j_gene: TRBJ1-1
abundance: .
d_gene: .
CDR3aa: CASSTGLGTEAFF
CDR3nt: TGTGCCAGTTCTACAGGGCTCGGCACTGAAGCTTTCTTT

v_gene: TRBV2
j_gene: TRBJ1-6
abundance: .
d_gene: TRBD1
CDR3aa: CASSEGQGKGRSPLHF
CDR3nt: TGTGCCAGCAGTGAAGGACAGGGAAAGGGTCGTTCACCCCTCCACTTT

v_gene: TRBV5-6
j_gene: TRBJ2-5
abundance: .
d_gene: TRBD2
CDR3aa: CASSFQLAGAETQYF
CDR3nt: TGTGCCAGCAGCTTCCAACTAGCGGGGGCGGAGACCCAGTACTTC

v_gene: TRBV18
j_gene: TRBJ2-5
abundance: .
d_gene: TRBD2
CDR3aa: CASSPRLPGLGQETQYF
CDR3nt: TGTGCCAGCTCACCCAGACTCCCGGGACTAGGACAAGAGACCCAGTACTTC

v_gene: TRBV11-2
j_gene: TRBJ1-2
abundance: .
d_gene: .
CDR3aa: CASSLDFVQGSNGYTF
CDR3nt: TGTGCCAGCAGCTTAGATTTTGTTCAGGGGTCGAATGGCTACACCTTC

v_gene: TRBV6-5
j_gene: TRBJ1-5
abundance: .
d_gene: .
CDR3aa: CASSYEAGGNQPQHF
CDR3nt: TGTGCCAGCAGTTACGAGGCAGGGGGCAATCAGCCCCAGCATTTT

v_gene: TRBV7-2
j_gene: TRBJ1-2
abundance: .
d_gene: .
CDR3aa: CASSLGQIDSPGFPGYTF
CDR3nt: TGTGCCAGCAGCTTAGGACAGATCGATTCCCCGGGGTTTCCTGGCTACACCTTC

v_gene: TRBV7-9
j_gene: TRBJ2-2
abundance: .
d_gene: .
CDR3aa: CASKAGGVNTGELFF
CDR3nt: TGTGCCAGCAAGGCCGGGGGAGTGAACACCGGGGAGCTGTTTTTT

v_gene: TRBV28
j_gene: TRBJ2-5
abundance: .
d_gene: .
CDR3aa: CASKGTGQWGTQYF
CDR3nt: TGTGCCAGCAAAGGCACAGGGCAGTGGGGGACCCAGTACTTC

v_gene: TRBV6-5
j_gene: TRBJ1-3
abundance: .
d_gene: TRBD1
CDR3aa: CASSSRDRGGTIYF
CDR3nt: TGTGCCAGCAGTAGCCGGGACAGGGGAGGCACCATATATTTT

v_gene: TRBV5-8
j_gene: TRBJ1-3
abundance: .
d_gene: .
CDR3aa: CASSLGQDSRNTIYF
CDR3nt: TGTGCCAGCAGCTTGGGACAGGACAGTCGAAACACCATATATTTT

v_gene: TRBV19
j_gene: TRBJ2-6
abundance: .
d_gene: .
CDR3aa: CASSLGSGANVLTF
CDR3nt: TGTGCCAGTAGTTTAGGGTCTGGGGCCAACGTCCTGACTTTC

v_gene: TRBV5-4
j_gene: TRBJ1-4
abundance: .
d_gene: .
CDR3aa: CASSLEPVLTNEKLFF
CDR3nt: TGTGCCAGCAGCTTGGAACCTGTACTGACTAATGAAAAACTGTTTTTT

v_gene: TRBV27
j_gene: TRBJ2-1
abundance: .
d_gene: TRBD2
CDR3aa: CASSPRLAGGRVLSYNEQFF
CDR3nt: TGTGCCAGCAGTCCGAGACTAGCGGGGGGTCGCGTTCTCTCCTACAATGAGCAGTTCTTC

v_gene: TRBV10-3
j_gene: TRBJ2-7
abundance: .
d_gene: .
CDR3aa: CAISDSKTYEQYF
CDR3nt: TGTGCCATCAGTGACAGTAAGACCTACGAGCAGTACTTC

v_gene: TRBV5-5
j_gene: TRBJ1-5
abundance: .
d_gene: .
CDR3aa: CASTNGENSNQPQHF
CDR3nt: TGTGCCAGCACCAACGGGGAAAATAGCAATCAGCCCCAGCATTTT

v_gene: TRBV5-4
j_gene: TRBJ2-7
abundance: .
d_gene: .
CDR3aa: CASSLHRQGSNEQYF
CDR3nt: TGTGCCAGCAGCTTGCATAGGCAGGGGTCCAACGAGCAGTACTTC

v_gene: TRBV18
j_gene: TRBJ1-1
abundance: .
d_gene: .
CDR3aa: CASSPASRGAGEAFF
CDR3nt: TGTGCCAGCTCACCAGCCTCCCGGGGGGCGGGTGAAGCTTTCTTT

v_gene: TRBV5-1
j_gene: TRBJ2-2
abundance: .
d_gene: .
CDR3aa: CASSPAAWGAGELFF
CDR3nt: TGCGCCAGCAGCCCCGCGGCGTGGGGGGCCGGGGAGCTGTTTTTT

v_gene: TRBV4-3
j_gene: TRBJ1-1
abundance: .
d_gene: TRBD1
CDR3aa: CASSQGQGYTEAFF
CDR3nt: TGCGCCAGCAGCCAAGGACAGGGCTACACTGAAGCTTTCTTT

v_gene: TRBV14
j_gene: TRBJ2-3
abundance: once
d_gene: .
CDR3aa: CASSQNAGDTQYF
CDR3nt: TGTGCCAGCAGCCAAAACGCTGGAGATACGCAGTATTTT

v_gene: TRBV19
j_gene: TRBJ2-3
abundance: .
d_gene: .
CDR3aa: CASSRSTSMDTQYF
CDR3nt: TGTGCCAGTAGTAGATCTACCAGTATGGATACGCAGTATTTT

v_gene: TRBV6-1
j_gene: TRBJ1-5
abundance: .
d_gene: .
CDR3aa: CASSAFYKNQPQHF
CDR3nt: TGTGCCAGCAGTGCCTTCTACAAGAATCAGCCCCAGCATTTT

v_gene: TRBV2
j_gene: TRBJ2-3
abundance: once
d_gene: .
CDR3aa: CASSDRGASTDTQYF
CDR3nt: TGTGCCAGCAGTGACAGGGGCGCGAGCACAGATACGCAGTATTTT

v_gene: TRBV5-4
j_gene: TRBJ1-2
abundance: .
d_gene: .
CDR3aa: CASSLRGSWNYGYTF
CDR3nt: TGTGCCAGCAGCTTGAGGGGTAGCTGGAACTATGGCTACACCTTC

v_gene: TRBV4-2
j_gene: TRBJ2-7
abundance: .
d_gene: TRBD1
CDR3aa: CASSQAGTGGRAEQYF
CDR3nt: TGTGCCAGCAGCCAAGCCGGGACAGGGGGACGGGCCGAGCAGTACTTC

v_gene: TRBV11-3
j_gene: TRBJ2-3
abundance: .
d_gene: TRBD1
CDR3aa: CASSNPGGHSTDTQYF
CDR3nt: TGTGCCAGCAGCAATCCAGGGGGCCACAGCACAGATACGCAGTATTTT

v_gene: TRBV19
j_gene: TRBJ1-2
abundance: .
d_gene: .
CDR3aa: CASREGGPYGYTF
CDR3nt: TGTGCCAGTAGGGAAGGGGGACCCTATGGCTACACCTTC

v_gene: TRBV6-1
j_gene: TRBJ2-7
abundance: .
d_gene: TRBD1
CDR3aa: CASSEPGQGYEQYF
CDR3nt: TGTGCCAGCAGTGAGCCGGGACAGGGGTACGAGCAGTACTTC

v_gene: TRBV6-5
j_gene: TRBJ1-5
abundance: .
d_gene: TRBD1
CDR3aa: CASRETTGDNQPQHF
CDR3nt: TGTGCCAGCAGAGAAACAACAGGGGACAATCAGCCCCAGCATTTT

v_gene: TRBV6-5
j_gene: TRBJ2-3
abundance: .
d_gene: .
CDR3aa: CASSRSASDTQYF
CDR3nt: TGTGCCAGCAGTCGTAGCGCGTCAGATACGCAGTATTTT

v_gene: TRBV4-1
j_gene: TRBJ2-6
abundance: .
d_gene: TRBD1
CDR3aa: CASSQGRLLDREAGANVLTF
CDR3nt: TGCGCCAGCAGCCAAGGGAGACTACTCGACAGGGAAGCAGGGGCCAACGTCCTGACTTTC

v_gene: TRBV29-1
j_gene: TRBJ1-3
abundance: .
d_gene: TRBD1
CDR3aa: CSVEEGTGLISGNTIYF
CDR3nt: TGCAGCGTTGAAGAAGGGACAGGGCTTATCTCTGGAAACACCATATATTTT